The clone carrying this TCR beta chain was picked up one time. This specimen comes from a study of CD8 T cells in Susac syndrome. Roughly 0.45 to 1 ug RNA was reverse transcribed with random hexamers. Multiplex immunoSEQ PCR targeted 54 Vbeta and 13 Jbeta TCR beta segments. TCRdb re-called the immunoSEQ multiplex PCR reads with MiXCR, one entry per CDR3 protein. The top ten clones hold about 0.6% of a sample with 69,000 or so distinct CDR3 sequences, roughly 94% of them seen once. Treatment-naive patients with stable or active relapsing-remitting disease served as multiple sclerosis controls. CDR1 is SGHTA and CDR2 is FQGNSA in the germline V gene. The CDR3 runs 13 residues. V lost 5 bases and J lost 2, with 10 bases in between.

This sequence joins TRBV7-2 and TRBJ2-7; TRBD1 might be the D (6 bases). The clonotype originates from a human donor with multiple sclerosis. Sequenced material: CD8+ T cells from PBMCs. The CDR3 DNA sequence: TGTGCCAGCAGCCCAGGGGAAGCCTACGAGCAGTACTTC. Translation: CASSPGEAYEQYF.